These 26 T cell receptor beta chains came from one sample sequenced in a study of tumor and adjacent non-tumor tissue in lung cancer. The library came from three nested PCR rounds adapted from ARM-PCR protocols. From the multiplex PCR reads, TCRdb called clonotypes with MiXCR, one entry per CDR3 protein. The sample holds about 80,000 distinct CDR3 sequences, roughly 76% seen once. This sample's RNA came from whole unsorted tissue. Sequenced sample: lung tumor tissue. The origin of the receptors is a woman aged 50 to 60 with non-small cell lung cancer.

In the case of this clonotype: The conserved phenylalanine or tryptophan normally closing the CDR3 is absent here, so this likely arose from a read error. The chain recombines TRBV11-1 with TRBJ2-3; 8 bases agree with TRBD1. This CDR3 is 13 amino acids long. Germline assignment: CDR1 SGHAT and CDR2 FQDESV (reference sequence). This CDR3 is CASRGTGMDKQYL. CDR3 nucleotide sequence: TGTGCCAGCCGAGGGACAGGAATGGATAAGCAGTATTTG.

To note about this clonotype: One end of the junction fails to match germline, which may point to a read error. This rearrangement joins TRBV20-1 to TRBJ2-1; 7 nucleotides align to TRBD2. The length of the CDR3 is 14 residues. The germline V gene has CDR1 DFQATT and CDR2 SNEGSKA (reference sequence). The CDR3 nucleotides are TGCAGCCCGTCGCTAGCGGCGTCATACAATGAACAGTTCTTC. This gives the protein CSPSLAASYNEQFF.

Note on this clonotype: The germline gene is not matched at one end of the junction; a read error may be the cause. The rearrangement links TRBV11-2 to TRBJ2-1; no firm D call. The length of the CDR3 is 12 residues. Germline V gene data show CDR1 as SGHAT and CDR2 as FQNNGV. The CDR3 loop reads CASSPSVYEQFF. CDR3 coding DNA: TGTGCCAGCAGCCCCTCCGTATATGAACAGTTTTTC.

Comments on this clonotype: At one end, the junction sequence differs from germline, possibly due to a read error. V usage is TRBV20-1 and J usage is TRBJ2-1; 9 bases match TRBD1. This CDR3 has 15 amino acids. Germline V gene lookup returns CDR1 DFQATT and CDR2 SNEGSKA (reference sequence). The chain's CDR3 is CRAGPGQGFRNEQFF. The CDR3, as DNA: TGTAGGGCTGGGCCGGGACAGGGATTTAGAAATGAGCAGTTCTTC.

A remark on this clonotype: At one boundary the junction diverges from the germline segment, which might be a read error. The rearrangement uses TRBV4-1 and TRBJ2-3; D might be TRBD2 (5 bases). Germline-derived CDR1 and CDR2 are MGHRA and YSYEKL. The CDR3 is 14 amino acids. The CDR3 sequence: CASSHLLVGDTRYF. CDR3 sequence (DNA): TGCGCCAGCAGCCACCTGTTAGTGGGAGATACGCGGTATTTT.

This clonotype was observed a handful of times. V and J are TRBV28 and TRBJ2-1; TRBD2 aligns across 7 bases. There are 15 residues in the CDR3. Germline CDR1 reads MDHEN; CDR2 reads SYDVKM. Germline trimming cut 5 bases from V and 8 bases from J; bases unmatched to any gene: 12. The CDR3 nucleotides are TGTGCCAGCAGTAACCCCGTGACTAGCCTCTATGAGCAGTTCTTC. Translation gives CASSNPVTSLYEQFF.

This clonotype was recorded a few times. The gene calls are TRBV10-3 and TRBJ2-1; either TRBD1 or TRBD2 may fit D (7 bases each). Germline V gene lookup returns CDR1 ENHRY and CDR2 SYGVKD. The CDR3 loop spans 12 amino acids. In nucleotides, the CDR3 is TGTGCTTCCAGGGGGGGCTACAATGAGCAGTTCTTC. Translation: CASRGGYNEQFF.

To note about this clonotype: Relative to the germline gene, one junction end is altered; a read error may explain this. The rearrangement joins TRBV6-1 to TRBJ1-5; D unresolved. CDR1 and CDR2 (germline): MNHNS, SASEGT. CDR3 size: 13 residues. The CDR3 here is CATSTWSNQPLYF. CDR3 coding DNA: TGTGCCACCTCGACATGGTCTAATCAGCCCCTGTATTTT.

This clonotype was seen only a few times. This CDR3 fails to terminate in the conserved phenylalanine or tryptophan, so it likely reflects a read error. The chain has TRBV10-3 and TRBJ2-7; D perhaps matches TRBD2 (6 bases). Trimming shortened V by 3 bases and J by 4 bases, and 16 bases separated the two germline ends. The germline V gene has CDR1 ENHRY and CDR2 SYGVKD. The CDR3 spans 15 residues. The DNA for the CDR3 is TGTGCCATCAGTGACTTAGCGGAGGGAACGTACGAGCAGTACTCC. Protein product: CAISDLAEGTYEQYS.

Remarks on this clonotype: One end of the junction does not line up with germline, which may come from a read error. As DNA, the CDR3 is TGCGCCAGTAGCTTGGATTATGGTGGCCCCACCGGGGAGCTGTTTTTT. Protein product: CASSLDYGGPTGELFF. This rearrangement joins TRBV5-1 to TRBJ2-2; no definite D call. This CDR3 contains 16 residues. In germline, CDR1 is SGHRS, CDR2 YFSETQ.

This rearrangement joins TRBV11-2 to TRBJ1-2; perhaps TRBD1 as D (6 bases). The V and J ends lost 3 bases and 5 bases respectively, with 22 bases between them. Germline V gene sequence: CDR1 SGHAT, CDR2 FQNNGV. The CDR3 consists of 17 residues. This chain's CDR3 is CASSFVVHNRALYGYTF. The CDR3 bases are TGTGCCAGCAGCTTTGTGGTCCACAACAGGGCCTTGTATGGCTACACCTTC.

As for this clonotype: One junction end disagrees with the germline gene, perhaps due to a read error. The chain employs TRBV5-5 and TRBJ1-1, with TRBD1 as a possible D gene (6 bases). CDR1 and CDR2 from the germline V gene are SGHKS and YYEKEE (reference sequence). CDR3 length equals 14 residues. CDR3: CTSSGRDKGAGTFF. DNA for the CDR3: TGTACCAGCAGCGGGAGGGACAAGGGAGCTGGAACTTTCTTT.

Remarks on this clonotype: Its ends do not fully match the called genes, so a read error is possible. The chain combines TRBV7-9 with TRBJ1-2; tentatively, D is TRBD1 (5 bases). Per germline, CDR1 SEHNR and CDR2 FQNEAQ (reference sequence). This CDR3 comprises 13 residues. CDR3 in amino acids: CVSSLARGYGYTF. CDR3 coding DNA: TGTGTCAGCAGCTTGGCAAGGGGCTATGGCTACACCTTC.

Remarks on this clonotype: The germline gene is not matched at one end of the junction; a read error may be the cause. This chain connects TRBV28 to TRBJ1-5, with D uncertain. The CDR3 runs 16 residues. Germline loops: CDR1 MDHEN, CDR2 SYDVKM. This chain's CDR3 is CASTSSSEGSNHPQHF. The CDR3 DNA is TGTGCCAGCACTTCCTCTTCCGAGGGAAGCAATCATCCCCAGCATTTT.

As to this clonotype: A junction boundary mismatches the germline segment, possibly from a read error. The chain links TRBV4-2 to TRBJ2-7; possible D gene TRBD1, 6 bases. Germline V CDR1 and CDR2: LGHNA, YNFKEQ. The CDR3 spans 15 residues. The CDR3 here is CGSSPGAGSYYEQYF. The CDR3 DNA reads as TGTGGCAGCAGCCCAGGGGCAGGGAGCTACTACGAGCAGTACTTC.

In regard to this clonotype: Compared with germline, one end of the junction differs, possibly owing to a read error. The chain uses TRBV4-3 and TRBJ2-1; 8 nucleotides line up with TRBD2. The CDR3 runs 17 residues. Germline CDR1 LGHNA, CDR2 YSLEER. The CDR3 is CASSQEEAGEPYNEKFF. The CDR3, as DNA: TGCGCCAGCAGTCAAGAAGAAGCGGGAGAGCCCTACAATGAGAAGTTCTTC.

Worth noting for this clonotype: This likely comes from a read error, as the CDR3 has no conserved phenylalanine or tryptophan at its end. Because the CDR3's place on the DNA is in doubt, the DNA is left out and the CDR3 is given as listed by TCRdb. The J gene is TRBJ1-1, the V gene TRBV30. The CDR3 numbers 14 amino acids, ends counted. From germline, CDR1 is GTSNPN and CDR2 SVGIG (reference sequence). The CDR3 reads CAWSLGIRDTEALI.

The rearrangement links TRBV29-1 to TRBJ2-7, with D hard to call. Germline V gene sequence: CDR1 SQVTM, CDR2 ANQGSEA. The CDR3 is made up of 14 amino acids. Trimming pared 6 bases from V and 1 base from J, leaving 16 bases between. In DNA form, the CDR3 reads TGCAGCGTATGGGGAAGAGGAGATTCCTACGAGCAGTACTTC. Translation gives CSVWGRGDSYEQYF.

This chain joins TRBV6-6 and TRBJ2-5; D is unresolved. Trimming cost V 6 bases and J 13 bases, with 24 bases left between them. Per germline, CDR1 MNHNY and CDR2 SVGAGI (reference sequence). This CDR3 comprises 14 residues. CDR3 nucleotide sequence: TGTGCCAGCAGCTATCCAGGAAGGGCGGAGAGCCTGTACTTC. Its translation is CASSYPGRAESLYF.

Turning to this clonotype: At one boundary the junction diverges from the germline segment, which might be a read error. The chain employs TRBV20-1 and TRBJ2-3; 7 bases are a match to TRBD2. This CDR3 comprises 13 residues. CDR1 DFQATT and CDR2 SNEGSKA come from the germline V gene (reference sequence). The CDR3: CSAITSDTDTQYF. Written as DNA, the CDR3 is TGCAGTGCTATAACTAGCGACACAGATACGCAATATTTT.

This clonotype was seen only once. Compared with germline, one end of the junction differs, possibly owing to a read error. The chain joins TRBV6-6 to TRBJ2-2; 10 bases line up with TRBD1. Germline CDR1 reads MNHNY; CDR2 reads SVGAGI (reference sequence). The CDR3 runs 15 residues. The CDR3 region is CAGSMDRGNTGGLFF. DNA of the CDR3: TGTGCCGGCAGTATGGACAGGGGGAATACCGGGGGGCTGTTTTTT.

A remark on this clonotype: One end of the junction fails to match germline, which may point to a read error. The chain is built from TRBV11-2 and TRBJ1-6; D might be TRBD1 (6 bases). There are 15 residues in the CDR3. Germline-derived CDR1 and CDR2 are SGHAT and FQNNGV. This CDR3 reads CASSLSGTNNSALHF. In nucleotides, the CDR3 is TGTGCCAGCAGCCTATCCGGGACAAATAATTCAGCCCTCCACTTC.

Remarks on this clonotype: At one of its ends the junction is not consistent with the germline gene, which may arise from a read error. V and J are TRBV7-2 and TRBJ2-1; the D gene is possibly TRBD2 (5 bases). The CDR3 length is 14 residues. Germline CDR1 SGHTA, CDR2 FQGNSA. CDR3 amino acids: CASSLQRNYNVQFF. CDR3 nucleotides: TGTGCCAGCAGTTTACAGCGGAACTACAATGTGCAGTTCTTC.

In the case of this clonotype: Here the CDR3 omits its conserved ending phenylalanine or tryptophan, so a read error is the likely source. The CDR3 nucleotides are TGTGCCAGGCTAGAGCGAGATACGCAGTATATT. Translation: CARLERDTQYI. The genes are TRBV6-5 and TRBJ2-3; D not resolved. Trimming left V 9 bases short and J 5 bases short, with 9 bases between. The V gene's germline CDR1 is MNHEY and CDR2 SVGAGI. The CDR3 totals 11 residues.

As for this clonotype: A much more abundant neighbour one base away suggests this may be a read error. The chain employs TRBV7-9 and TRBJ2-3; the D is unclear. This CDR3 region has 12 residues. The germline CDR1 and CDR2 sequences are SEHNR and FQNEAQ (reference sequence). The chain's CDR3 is CTSSPDTDTQYF. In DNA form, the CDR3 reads TGTACCAGCAGCCCAGACACAGATACGCAGTATTTT.

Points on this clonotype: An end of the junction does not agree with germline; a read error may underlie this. The CDR3 DNA sequence: TGCAGTACTAGACAGTCTCTACAAGAGACCCAGTACTTC. Translating gives CSTRQSLQETQYF. The chain combines TRBV20-1 with TRBJ2-5; either TRBD1 or TRBD2 may fit D (5 bases each). The CDR3 runs 13 residues. Germline CDR1 is DFQATT and CDR2 is SNEGSKA (reference sequence).